The 19 T cell receptor beta chains given below trace back to one sample, sequenced in a study of chemoradiotherapy in HPV16-positive cancers. Profiling relied on immunoSEQ multiplex PCR, and the TCRdb table lists in-frame clones only, not all of them. The sample consists of roughly 3,200 clones, approximately 83% of them appearing once. Specimen: tumor tissue, collected from a patient who underwent chemoradiotherapy. These receptors were collected from a human donor with HPV-associated anogenital cancer.

V gene TRBV29-1 combines with J gene TRBJ2-5; D unclear. The germline V and J ends were trimmed by 7 bases and 5 bases, with 17 bases remaining between them. The germline CDR1 and CDR2 sequences are SQVTM and ANQGSEA. The CDR3 consists of 13 residues. The CDR3 bases are TGCAGCGGGCGCAAAGGCTCGGCGGAGACCCAGTACTTC. Its protein product is CSGRKGSAETQYF.

The rearrangement uses TRBV2 and TRBJ1-2; unclear D gene. This CDR3 has 10 residues. The germline gives CDR1 SNHLY, CDR2 FYNNEI. V lost 7 bases to trimming and J lost 8 bases, with 8 bases between them. CDR3 sequence: CASTLGGYTF. Written as DNA, the CDR3 is TGTGCCAGCACCTTGGGAGGCTACACCTTC.

This clone occurred once. This chain links TRBV7-3 with TRBJ2-1, with TRBD2 matching over 11 bases. Germline V lookup: CDR1 SGHTA, CDR2 FQGTGA. J gave up 8 bases and V 2 bases, and 5 bases lay outside the gene matches. The CDR3 is 15 residues long. CDR3 residues: CASSLSGTSGYEQFF. Written as DNA, the CDR3 is TGTGCCAGCAGCTTATCGGGGACTAGCGGTTATGAGCAGTTCTTC.

CDR3 amino acids: CASSLEGKSEQYF. As DNA, the CDR3 is TGTGCCAGCAGCTTAGAGGGTAAAAGCGAGCAGTACTTC. The chain uses TRBV11-3 and TRBJ2-7; the D is unclear. CDR1 is SGHNT and CDR2 is YENEEA in the germline V gene. Trimming stripped 0 bases from V and 6 bases from J, with 9 bases between. The CDR3 loop spans 13 amino acids.

This chain links TRBV7-3 with TRBJ2-1, with 10 bases that match TRBD2. Losses at the gene ends were 2 bases for V and 9 bases for J; bases not matched to a gene: 4. Looked up from germline, CDR1 is SGHTA and CDR2 is FQGTGA. CDR3 size: 14 residues. Here the CDR3 DNA reads TGTGCCAGCAGCTTATCTAGCGGGGGCGGTGAGCAGTTCTTC. Its protein is CASSLSSGGGEQFF.

The chain is built from TRBV5-1 and TRBJ1-6; 7 bases map to TRBD1. CDR3 size: 16 residues. CDR1 is SGHRS, CDR2 YFSETQ, per germline. Trimming at V came to 4 bases and at J to 8 bases, leaving 12 bases not matched to a gene. Here the CDR3 reads CASSKGGGVLDSPLHF. In nucleotides, the CDR3 is TGCGCCAGCAGCAAAGGGGGCGGGGTCTTGGATTCACCCCTCCACTTT.

A few counts support this clone. The chain couples TRBV11-2 to TRBJ1-6, with D possibly TRBD1 on 5 matching bases. Trimming shortened V by 0 bases and J by 11 bases, and 14 bases separated the two germline ends. The germline gives CDR1 SGHAT, CDR2 FQNNGV. This CDR3 contains 15 residues. The DNA of the CDR3 is TGTGCCAGCAGCTTAGACCAGGGATCAAGCGCACCCCTCCACTTT. It encodes CASSLDQGSSAPLHF.

J is TRBJ2-2 and V is TRBV7-6, with 11 nucleotides matching TRBD2. The germline V gene encodes CDR1 SGHVS and CDR2 FNYEAQ. The CDR3 covers 18 residues. The V and J ends lost 8 bases and 1 base, in that order; junction bases with no gene match: 12. The CDR3 DNA is TGTGCCAGCTCACTCGGGACTAGCGGATTTCAGAACACCGGGGAGCTGTTTTTT. Translated: CASSLGTSGFQNTGELFF.

The V call is TRBV10-2, the J call TRBJ1-1; D perhaps matches TRBD1 (6 bases). Trimming cost V 6 bases and J 4 bases, with 15 bases left between them. CDR1 is WSHSY and CDR2 is SAAADI in the germline V gene. The CDR3 totals 14 residues. The CDR3 nucleotides are TGCGCCAGCAGAGTGCTTCAGGGGATCACTGAAGCTTTCTTT. Residues: CASRVLQGITEAFF.

The chain couples TRBV7-2 to TRBJ2-7; no clear D. The germline gives CDR1 SGHTA, CDR2 FQGNSA. V dropped 5 bases and J dropped 6 bases, with 14 bases sitting between them. The CDR3 has 13 amino acids. The CDR3 reads CASSRTDLGEQYF. CDR3 DNA: TGTGCCAGCAGCCGGACCGACCTCGGCGAGCAGTACTTC.

J is TRBJ2-1 and V is TRBV7-2; 7 bases are a match to TRBD2. Germline V CDR1 and CDR2: SGHTA, FQGNSA. V trimming: 3 bases; J trimming: 11 bases; junction bases outside the gene matches: 7. CDR3 length: 13 amino acids. In DNA, the CDR3 is TGTGCCAGCAGCTTGGAAAAAGCGGGACAGCAGTTCTTC. Residues: CASSLEKAGQQFF.

This rearrangement joins TRBV7-3 to TRBJ2-3, with D perhaps matching TRBD1 (5 bases). Germline assignment: CDR1 SGHTA and CDR2 FQGTGA. This CDR3 contains 15 residues. The V end lost 0 bases, the J end lost 4 bases, and 11 bases lay between the germline ends. For the CDR3, the DNA is TGTGCCAGCAGCTTAACAGGGGTAGCCTCAGATACGCAGTATTTT. Its protein is CASSLTGVASDTQYF. Based on the CDR3 plus reference TRBV7-3 and TRBJ2-3, the full variable domain is GAGVSQTPSNKVTEKGKYVELRCDPISGHTALYWYRQSLGQGPEFLIYFQGTGAADDSGLPNDRFFAVRPEGSVSTLKIQRTERGDSAVYLCASSLTGVASDTQYFGPGTRLTVL.

The chain uses TRBV27 and TRBJ2-5; TRBD1 might be the D (5 bases). The V gene's germline CDR1 is MNHEY and CDR2 SMNVEV (reference sequence). The CDR3 is made up of 14 amino acids. The V gene lost 2 bases and the J gene lost 1 base, with 8 bases spanning the gap. Written as DNA, the CDR3 is TGTGCCAGCAGTTTAACCGACAGCCAAGAGACCCAGTACTTC. This encodes CASSLTDSQETQYF.

The chain combines TRBV12-5 with TRBJ1-5; 8 nucleotides agree with TRBD1. V gave up 4 bases and J gave up 3 bases; unmatched junction bases: 5. CDR3 size: 15 residues. The germline gives CDR1 LGHNT, CDR2 FRNRAP. Here the CDR3 reads CASGSSGGVNQPQHF. As DNA, the CDR3 is TGTGCTAGTGGTTCCTCAGGGGGCGTCAATCAGCCCCAGCATTTT. Full variable domain (remainder filled in from reference TRBV12-5 and TRBJ1-5): DARVTQTPRHKVTEMGQEVTMRCQPILGHNTVFWYRQTMMQGLELLAYFRNRAPLDDSGMPKDRFSAEMPDATLATLKIQPSEPRDSAVYFCASGSSGGVNQPQHFGDGTRLSIL.

This chain links TRBV9 with TRBJ2-6; 7 bases match TRBD1. Germline CDR1 reads SGDLS; CDR2 reads YYNGEE. The CDR3 loop spans 16 amino acids. V gave up 3 bases and J gave up 2 bases; unmatched junction bases: 5. CDR3 sequence: CASSEPQGTGANVLTF. The CDR3 region has the DNA TGTGCCAGCAGCGAACCACAGGGGACTGGGGCCAACGTCCTGACTTTC.

The V and J genes are TRBV5-1 and TRBJ2-4; 9 bases fit TRBD2. From germline, CDR1 is SGHRS and CDR2 YFSETQ. With 0 bases clipped from V and 2 bases from J, the junction kept 12 bases outside the gene matches. The CDR3 spans 19 residues. The CDR3 is CASSLGLAGNTGPKNIQYF. CDR3 in DNA: TGCGCCAGCAGCTTGGGCCTAGCGGGAAATACCGGGCCCAAAAACATTCAGTACTTC. Together with reference TRBV5-1 and TRBJ2-4, the CDR3 gives the full variable domain: KAGVTQTPRYLIKTRGQQVTLSCSPISGHRSVSWYQQTPGQGLQFLFEYFSETQRNKGNFPGRFSGRQFSNSRSEMNVSTLELGDSALYLCASSLGLAGNTGPKNIQYFGAGTRLSVL.

The chain links TRBV7-9 to TRBJ2-3; D may be TRBD2 (6 bases). Germline V CDR1 and CDR2: SEHNR, FQNEAQ (reference sequence). V was trimmed by 8 bases and J by 3 bases, leaving 21 bases between them. The CDR3 has 16 amino acids. CDR3 DNA: TGTGCCAGCGGGGTCGGGGGAAACCGGGGAACAGATACGCAGTATTTT. Its protein product is CASGVGGNRGTDTQYF. Full variable domain (remainder filled in from reference TRBV7-9 and TRBJ2-3): DTGVSQNPRHKITKRGQNVTFRCDPISEHNRLYWYRQTLGQGPEFLTYFQNEAQLEKSRLLSDRFSAERPKGSFSTLEIQRTEQGDSAMYLCASGVGGNRGTDTQYFGPGTRLTVL.

The chain links TRBV15 to TRBJ2-7; 9 bases fit TRBD2. The CDR3 is 17 residues long. Trimming removed 1 base from V and 6 bases from J; junction bases left unmatched: 13. Germline V gives CDR1 LNHNV, CDR2 YYDKDF (reference sequence). The CDR3 spells CATSRGENGVRGGEQYF. CDR3 nucleotide sequence: TGTGCCACCAGCAGAGGGGAAAACGGAGTGCGGGGGGGCGAGCAGTACTTC.

The J gene is TRBJ1-4, the V gene TRBV28, with TRBD1 identical over 8 bases. The germline CDR1 and CDR2 sequences are MDHEN and SYDVKM. This CDR3 spans 15 amino acids. J was trimmed by 8 bases and V by 4 bases; bases with no gene match: 9. In DNA form, the CDR3 reads TGTGCCAGCAGTTCGCGGACAGGGAGCGACGAAAAACTGTTTTTT. Translation: CASSSRTGSDEKLFF.